The text below deals with one T cell receptor (beta chain). The study drew participants aged roughly 18 to 95 years from approximately 25 US areas. This CDR3 has 15 amino acids. Germline CDR1 is LGHDT and CDR2 is YNNKEL (reference sequence). The trim removed 0 bases at V and 3 bases at J, leaving 2 bases unmatched. Sequencing was performed with immunoSEQ multiplex PCR; in TCRdb, only in-frame clones are kept and a portion is missing. Found here are 200,000 to 250,000 clones, about 79% of them singletons; the top ten hold about 1.3%. The data were taken from a study of blood T cell repertoires in COVID-19. As for the study in general: In each case, the material was cDNA or gDNA derived from T cells, B-cell-depleted T cells, or PBMCs.

The source of this sequence is a middle-aged woman with acute COVID-19. The chain couples TRBV3-1 (or the pseudogene TRBV3-2) to TRBJ2-1; 7 bases are shared with TRBD2. Sequencing used PBMCs or T cells enriched from blood (not recorded which). CDR3 nucleotide sequence: TGTGCCAGCAGCCAAGATCTAGCGGTCTACAATGAGCAGTTCTTC. Translation gives CASSQDLAVYNEQFF.